Below are 18 T cell receptor beta chains sequenced from a single sample in a study of shared clonotypes between healthy human individuals (dated by TCRdb to about 2020). Library prep was done by the immunoSEQ multiplex PCR assay. TCRdb stores this immuneACCESS table with in-frame sequences only. Part of the clones is absent; in the studies checked, under half of the shortfall reflects unresolved V genes, and no reason is known for the rest. The sample table contains around 690,000 clones; only one count was recorded for less than 95% of them. Around a third of the sample is held by the ten biggest clonotypes. Sequenced input: memory CD8+ T cells from PBMCs. Reading the label with the study, this specimen's cell subset or site is: CD45RO+ cells pooled with CCR7-negative TemRA cells. Receptor source: a man younger than 30 in good health. Some clones in this sample may be carry-over from other donors' samples.

The V and J genes are TRBV9 and TRBJ2-1; 8 bases map to TRBD1. The CDR3 is made up of 16 amino acids. Trimming removed 3 bases from V and 2 bases from J; junction bases left unmatched: 7. Germline V CDR1 and CDR2: SGDLS, YYNGEE. DNA for the CDR3: TGTGCCAGCAGCGCACATCAGGGGGCTGCCTACAATGAGCAGTTCTTC. Encoded protein: CASSAHQGAAYNEQFF.

The chain employs TRBV7-8 and TRBJ2-7; D is possibly TRBD2 (7 bases). The CDR3 sequence is 13 residues long. Germline CDR1 reads SGHVS; CDR2 reads FQNEAQ. The ends were cut back, 6 bases at V and 3 bases at J, with 12 bases in the middle. CDR3 residues: CASRRGGSYEQYF. Written as DNA, the CDR3 is TGTGCCAGCAGGCGCGGGGGCAGCTACGAGCAGTACTTC.

This clone has a single count. The CDR3 sequence is CASSTFEQYF. CDR3 nucleotide sequence: TGTGCCAGCAGTACCTTCGAGCAGTACTTC. The chain couples TRBV6-1 to TRBJ2-7; D not certain. V lost 5 bases and J lost 6, with 5 bases in between. Germline CDR1 reads MNHNS; CDR2 reads SASEGT. This CDR3 comprises 10 residues.

The chain has TRBV28 and TRBJ2-7; possibly TRBD1 or TRBD2 for D (5 bases each). V lost 3 bases and J 5 bases, leaving 11 bases between the germline ends. This CDR3 region has 13 residues. The germline gives CDR1 MDHEN, CDR2 SYDVKM. The chain's CDR3 is CASSLGQGDEQYF. CDR3 sequence (DNA): TGTGCCAGCAGTTTGGGGCAGGGAGACGAGCAGTACTTC.

This sequence joins TRBV28 and TRBJ1-2, with D unclear. Trimming removed 6 bases at V and 4 bases at J, with 12 bases between. CDR3 length equals 13 residues. In germline, CDR1 is MDHEN, CDR2 SYDVKM. The chain's CDR3 is CASRKQRIYGYTF. The CDR3, as DNA: TGTGCCAGCAGAAAACAGCGAATCTATGGCTACACCTTC.

The chain has TRBV29-1 and TRBJ2-3; D gene uncertain. The CDR3 contains 12 residues. V was clipped by 4 bases and J by 4 bases, with 9 bases between them. The germline CDR1 and CDR2 sequences are SQVTM and ANQGSEA. The chain's CDR3 is CSVGPHADTQYF. In nucleotides, the CDR3 is TGCAGCGTTGGGCCCCACGCAGATACGCAGTATTTT.

The chain has TRBV4-1 and TRBJ1-5; D gene uncertain. In germline, CDR1 is MGHRA, CDR2 YSYEKL. The CDR3 extends over 13 amino acids. Trimming pared 1 base from V and 7 bases from J, leaving 8 bases between. The CDR3 reads CASSQAVRQPQHF. In DNA, the CDR3 is TGCGCCAGCAGCCAAGCGGTGCGACAGCCCCAGCATTTT.

V usage is TRBV28 and J usage is TRBJ2-1; 7 bases are a match to TRBD2. Germline V gene data show CDR1 as MDHEN and CDR2 as SYDVKM. The CDR3 covers 16 residues. The J segment lost 2 bases and the V segment lost 3 bases, leaving 7 bases of the junction unmatched. CDR3 loop: CASSLFVGGTYNEQFF. The CDR3 DNA reads TGTGCCAGCAGTTTGTTTGTGGGGGGGACCTACAATGAGCAGTTCTTC.

The chain links TRBV14 to TRBJ2-7, with D possibly TRBD1 on 6 matching bases. The CDR3 covers 13 residues. Germline-derived CDR1 and CDR2 are SGHDN and FVKESK. The V end lost 4 bases, the J end lost 5 bases, and 12 bases lay between the germline ends. CDR3 nucleotide sequence: TGTGCCAGCAGCCCGCACAGGGCACACGAGCAGTACTTC. Its protein is CASSPHRAHEQYF.

The rearrangement joins TRBV30 to TRBJ2-7, with D possibly being TRBD1 (5 bases). Germline CDR1 reads GTSNPN; CDR2 reads SVGIG (reference sequence). This CDR3 is 13 amino acids long. The V and J ends lost 3 bases and 3 bases respectively, with 12 bases between them. The CDR3 loop reads CAWRMAGNYEQYF. CDR3 sequence (DNA): TGTGCCTGGAGGATGGCAGGGAACTACGAGCAGTACTTC.

J is TRBJ2-1 and V is TRBV11-1, with 10 bases fitting TRBD2. This CDR3 has 16 amino acids. J lost 8 bases, V lost 5 bases, and 12 bases had no gene match. Germline CDR1 and CDR2: SGHAT and FQDESV (reference sequence). DNA of the CDR3: TGTGCCAGCAGCCCCCCAACTAGCGGGATGAAATATGAGCAGTTCTTC. Amino acid sequence: CASSPPTSGMKYEQFF.

This clone was counted a single time. CDR3 nucleotide sequence: TGTGCCAGCAGTCCCCTCTTGAGGGCCGGGGAGCTGTTTTTT. Amino acids: CASSPLLRAGELFF. The gene calls are TRBV6-5 and TRBJ2-2, with TRBD2 as a possible D gene (5 bases). The CDR3 extends over 14 amino acids. V was cut by 5 bases and J by 6 bases, with 13 bases left in between. CDR1 is MNHEY and CDR2 is SVGAGI in the germline V gene.

The CDR3, as DNA: TGTGCCATCAGCCAGAAGTTGAACACTGAAGCTTTCTTT. It encodes CAISQKLNTEAFF. The chain carries TRBV10-3 and TRBJ1-1; no firm D call. The CDR3 totals 13 residues. The germline V and J ends were trimmed by 6 bases and 0 bases, with 8 bases remaining between them. Germline-derived CDR1 and CDR2 are ENHRY and SYGVKD.

The chain combines TRBV5-5 with TRBJ1-1; D call uncertain. The V gene lost 4 bases and the J gene lost 4 bases, with 11 bases spanning the gap. The CDR3 length is 13 residues. The germline CDR1 and CDR2 sequences are SGHKS and YYEKEE (reference sequence). The CDR3 sequence is CASSVPGITEAFF. CDR3 sequence (DNA): TGTGCCAGCAGCGTCCCAGGTATCACTGAAGCTTTCTTT.

V gene TRBV15 combines with J gene TRBJ2-7, with 8 bases identical to TRBD2. Germline V CDR1 and CDR2: LNHNV, YYDKDF (reference sequence). The CDR3 sequence is 15 residues long. V trimming: 1 base; J trimming: 1 base; junction bases outside the gene matches: 3. This CDR3 reads CATSRGGGPSYEQYF. The DNA of the CDR3 is TGTGCCACCAGCAGAGGCGGGGGGCCGTCCTACGAGCAGTACTTC. The entire variable domain, with the rest obtained from reference TRBV15 and TRBJ2-7, is as follows: DAMVIQNPRYQVTQFGKPVTLSCSQTLNHNVMYWYQQKSSQAPKLLFHYYDKDFNNEADTPDNFQSRRPNTSFCFLDIRSPGLGDTAMYLCATSRGGGPSYEQYFGPGTRLTVT.

The J gene is TRBJ2-5, the V gene TRBV2, with D perhaps matching TRBD1 (5 bases). The CDR3 is 14 amino acids. V was trimmed by 6 bases and J by 4 bases, leaving 15 bases between them. Germline V gene lookup returns CDR1 SNHLY and CDR2 FYNNEI. The CDR3 bases are TGTGCCAGCAGCCGGGCAGGGCCTACAGAGACCCAGTACTTC. Protein product: CASSRAGPTETQYF. The full variable domain, completed using reference TRBV2 and TRBJ2-5, is EPEVTQTPSHQVTQMGQEVILRCVPISNHLYFYWYRQILGQKVEFLVSFYNNEISEKSEIFDDQFSVERPDGSNFTLKIRSTKLEDSAMYFCASSRAGPTETQYFGPGTRLLVL.

The rearrangement links TRBV27 to TRBJ2-6; possible D gene TRBD1, 6 bases. The CDR3 is made up of 17 amino acids. Germline V gene lookup returns CDR1 MNHEY and CDR2 SMNVEV (reference sequence). Trimming shortened V by 3 bases and J by 0 bases, and 12 bases separated the two germline ends. The CDR3 is CASSLDRYPSGANVLTF. CDR3 DNA sequence: TGTGCCAGCAGTTTGGACAGATACCCCTCTGGGGCCAACGTCCTGACTTTC.

As regards this clone: Other DNA sequences in this sample translate to the same CDR3. The V gene is TRBV19, the J gene TRBJ2-7; D unresolved. This CDR3 contains 11 residues. V lost 5 bases and J 2 bases, leaving 4 bases between the germline ends. The germline V gene has CDR1 LNHDA and CDR2 SQIVND (reference sequence). The CDR3 coding sequence is TGTGCCAGTAGTGGTGCCTACGAGCAGTACTTC. Amino acids: CASSGAYEQYF.